The 21 T cell receptor beta chains below come from one sample, sequenced in a study of T cell responses to AZD1222 COVID-19 vaccine. Only in-frame clones appear in the TCRdb table, and some are missing; sequencing was by immunoSEQ multiplex PCR. The sample holds 95,000 to 150,000 clones, roughly 90% seen once. The sample consisted of peripheral blood, taken on day 0 of AZD1222 vaccination. The receptors shown here come from an adult in good health.

CDR3 loop: CASREGLAGAGELFF. As DNA, the CDR3 is TGCGCCAGCAGAGAGGGACTAGCGGGAGCCGGGGAGCTGTTTTTT. This chain joins TRBV10-1 and TRBJ2-2, with 14 bases matching TRBD2. CDR1 is WNHNN, CDR2 SYGVQD, per germline (reference sequence). CDR3 length equals 15 residues. V lost 6 bases and J lost 6; bases outside the gene matches: 3.

This clone was detected only a few times. CDR3 protein: CASSGSGRGGLYGYTF. The CDR3 coding sequence is TGTGCCAGCAGTGGATCTGGAAGGGGGGGTCTCTATGGCTACACCTTC. The V call is TRBV27, the J call TRBJ1-2, with D maybe TRBD1 (6 bases). This CDR3 spans 16 amino acids. Germline V gives CDR1 MNHEY, CDR2 SMNVEV (reference sequence). V gave up 5 bases and J gave up 4 bases, with 20 bases separating them.

This chain joins TRBV27 and TRBJ2-7; D may be TRBD2 (5 bases). The CDR3 contains 13 residues. Germline V gene lookup returns CDR1 MNHEY and CDR2 SMNVEV (reference sequence). The ends were cut back, 6 bases at V and 3 bases at J, with 12 bases in the middle. CDR3 in DNA: TGTGCCAGCAGCCCACGTACTAGCTACGAGCAGTACTTC. It translates to CASSPRTSYEQYF.

V is TRBV19 and J is TRBJ2-6, with D possibly being TRBD2 (5 bases). V lost 8 bases and J 0 bases, leaving 17 bases between the germline ends. The CDR3 loop spans 17 amino acids. Per germline, CDR1 LNHDA and CDR2 SQIVND (reference sequence). The CDR3 DNA is TGTGCCAGTTCCTCTTTTCGGGGAATCTCTGGGGCCAACGTCCTGACTTTC. Translation gives CASSSFRGISGANVLTF.

This clone was observed once. The chain links TRBV10-3 to TRBJ2-7; D is perhaps TRBD1 (5 bases). The CDR3 loop spans 13 amino acids. The germline V and J ends were trimmed by 2 bases and 4 bases, with 9 bases remaining between them. Germline-derived CDR1 and CDR2 are ENHRY and SYGVKD. CDR3 sequence reads: CAISERGPYEQYF. DNA of the CDR3: TGTGCCATCAGTGAGAGGGGTCCATACGAGCAGTACTTC.

V usage is TRBV19 and J usage is TRBJ2-1, with 12 bases matching TRBD2. CDR1 is LNHDA and CDR2 is SQIVND in the germline V gene (reference sequence). V was pared by 7 bases and J by 7 bases, with 11 bases of the junction left unmatched. The CDR3 consists of 16 residues. The CDR3 coding sequence is TGTGCCAGTATGGGGTGGGGACTAGCGGGCGGGAATGAGCAGTTCTTC. Translating gives CASMGWGLAGGNEQFF.

V gene TRBV7-2 combines with J gene TRBJ1-1; D unclear. V lost 5 bases and J 8 bases, leaving 15 bases between the germline ends. Germline CDR1 SGHTA, CDR2 FQGNSA. The CDR3 is 13 residues long. The CDR3 is CASSPEPGSEAFF. Written as DNA, the CDR3 is TGTGCCAGCAGCCCCGAACCGGGGTCCGAAGCTTTCTTT.

CDR3 region: CASSQQAYNSPLHF. CDR3 DNA sequence: TGTGCCAGCAGTCAACAGGCATATAATTCACCCCTCCACTTT. The chain has TRBV28 and TRBJ1-6, with D possibly TRBD1 on 5 matching bases. CDR3 length: 14 residues. Trimming removed 5 bases at V and 4 bases at J, with 9 bases between. Germline CDR1 and CDR2: MDHEN and SYDVKM.

The rearrangement joins TRBV6-2 or TRBV6-3 to TRBJ1-1; D unresolved. Trimming cost V 0 bases and J 3 bases, with 5 bases left between them. The CDR3 extends over 13 amino acids. Looked up from germline, CDR1 is MNHEY and CDR2 is SVGEGT. CDR3 bases: TGTGCCAGCAGTTACTCGGTTCACACTGAAGCTTTCTTT. Translated, it gives CASSYSVHTEAFF.

The chain combines TRBV27 with TRBJ2-1, with D possibly being TRBD1 or TRBD2 (6 bases each). The CDR3 is 17 residues long. The germline V and J ends were trimmed by 5 bases and 8 bases, with 25 bases remaining between them. Germline-derived CDR1 and CDR2 are MNHEY and SMNVEV (reference sequence). The CDR3 nucleotides read TGTGCCAGCAGTCCACCTTATGGTCGGGGGCCGGTATATGAGCAGTTCTTC. Amino acids: CASSPPYGRGPVYEQFF.

The chain links TRBV5-1 to TRBJ1-2; TRBD1 matches at 10 bases. Germline V CDR1 and CDR2: SGHRS, YFSETQ. J lost 7 bases, V lost 4 bases, and 13 bases had no gene match. There are 16 residues in the CDR3. The CDR3 protein is CASSDLMTGGASGYTF. The DNA for the CDR3 is TGCGCCAGCAGCGACCTTATGACAGGGGGCGCATCTGGCTACACCTTC.

The chain recombines TRBV5-1 with TRBJ2-5; 8 bases line up with TRBD1. V trimming: 4 bases; J trimming: 2 bases; junction bases outside the gene matches: 7. The germline gives CDR1 SGHRS, CDR2 YFSETQ. The CDR3 covers 15 residues. CDR3 in amino acids: CASSPRQGIQETQYF. As DNA, the CDR3 is TGCGCCAGCAGCCCAAGACAGGGGATACAAGAGACCCAGTACTTC. Variable domain in full (rest from reference TRBV5-1 and TRBJ2-5): KAGVTQTPRYLIKTRGQQVTLSCSPISGHRSVSWYQQTPGQGLQFLFEYFSETQRNKGNFPGRFSGRQFSNSRSEMNVSTLELGDSALYLCASSPRQGIQETQYFGPGTRLLVL.

V gene TRBV3-1 (or the pseudogene TRBV3-2) combines with J gene TRBJ2-1, with 8 bases identical to TRBD2. The V gene's germline CDR1 is LGHDT and CDR2 YNNKEL (reference sequence). This CDR3 contains 15 residues. Trimming removed 1 base from V and 7 bases from J; junction bases left unmatched: 6. CDR3 loop: CASSQGRSGRNEQFF. The CDR3 DNA sequence: TGTGCCAGCAGCCAAGGTAGGAGCGGGAGAAATGAGCAGTTCTTC.

The CDR3 nucleotides read TGTGCCAGCATGGAGGGAATGAACACTGAAGCTTTCTTT. It yields the protein CASMEGMNTEAFF. The chain recombines TRBV12-3 or TRBV12-4 with TRBJ1-1; D is unresolved. V was cut by 7 bases and J by 0 bases, with 9 bases left in between. CDR3 size: 13 residues.

The rearrangement joins TRBV5-1 to TRBJ1-1; tentative D call: TRBD1 (6 bases). V lost 1 base to trimming and J lost 8 bases, with 15 bases between them. CDR1 is SGHRS, CDR2 YFSETQ, per germline. The CDR3 sequence is 14 residues long. The CDR3 loop reads CASSLTGKLGEAFF. The CDR3 nucleotides read TGCGCCAGCAGCTTGACAGGGAAACTAGGGGAAGCTTTCTTT.

The chain is built from TRBV29-1 and TRBJ2-2; tentatively, D is TRBD2 (6 bases). The germline V gene has CDR1 SQVTM and CDR2 ANQGSEA. The CDR3 is made up of 14 amino acids. V dropped 4 bases and J dropped 0 bases, with 9 bases sitting between them. The CDR3 protein is CSVVREANTGELFF. The CDR3, as DNA: TGCAGCGTTGTGAGGGAGGCGAACACCGGGGAGCTGTTTTTT.

A few counts support this clone. This chain uses TRBV9 with TRBJ2-3; TRBD2 matches at 7 bases. Looked up from germline, CDR1 is SGDLS and CDR2 is YYNGEE. Germline trimming cut 4 bases from V and 9 bases from J; bases unmatched to any gene: 5. The CDR3 sequence is 12 residues long. This CDR3 reads CASSPPRGTQYF. In DNA, the CDR3 is TGTGCCAGCAGCCCCCCGCGGGGGACGCAGTATTTT.

The chain links TRBV7-9 to TRBJ1-2, with D perhaps TRBD1 (6 bases). Germline-derived CDR1 and CDR2 are SEHNR and FQNEAQ (reference sequence). The V and J ends lost 0 bases and 0 bases respectively, with 8 bases between them. The CDR3 totals 15 residues. DNA of the CDR3: TGTGCCAGCAGCTTAGCCGGGACACCTAACTATGGCTACACCTTC. Amino acid sequence: CASSLAGTPNYGYTF. The full variable domain, its missing parts supplied by reference TRBV7-9 and TRBJ1-2, is DTGVSQNPRHKITKRGQNVTFRCDPISEHNRLYWYRQTLGQGPEFLTYFQNEAQLEKSRLLSDRFSAERPKGSFSTLEIQRTEQGDSAMYLCASSLAGTPNYGYTFGSGTRLTVV.

The table lists this clone with a count of one. The V gene is TRBV19, the J gene TRBJ1-5, with D hard to call. The germline V and J ends were trimmed by 5 bases and 4 bases, with 18 bases remaining between them. Germline CDR1 and CDR2: LNHDA and SQIVND (reference sequence). This CDR3 is 16 amino acids long. In DNA form, the CDR3 reads TGTGCCAGTAGTTCACGGATTAGCCGGGGTAATCAGCCCCAGCATTTT. As protein: CASSSRISRGNQPQHF.

The chain recombines TRBV10-3 with TRBJ2-5; possible D gene TRBD2, 5 bases. V was clipped by 10 bases and J by 4 bases, with 16 bases between them. Germline CDR1 ENHRY, CDR2 SYGVKD. This CDR3 has 13 amino acids. CDR3 sequence: CASAPVEGETQYF. CDR3 coding DNA: TGTGCCAGCGCCCCCGTCGAGGGAGAGACCCAGTACTTC.

The chain carries TRBV11-2 and TRBJ2-5; 7 nucleotides match TRBD2. V lost 1 base and J lost 2; bases outside the gene matches: 7. Germline assignment: CDR1 SGHAT and CDR2 FQNNGV. The CDR3 loop spans 16 amino acids. CDR3 nucleotide sequence: TGTGCCAGCAGCTTAGGGCTCACTAGCGTACAAGAGACCCAGTACTTC. Protein sequence: CASSLGLTSVQETQYF.